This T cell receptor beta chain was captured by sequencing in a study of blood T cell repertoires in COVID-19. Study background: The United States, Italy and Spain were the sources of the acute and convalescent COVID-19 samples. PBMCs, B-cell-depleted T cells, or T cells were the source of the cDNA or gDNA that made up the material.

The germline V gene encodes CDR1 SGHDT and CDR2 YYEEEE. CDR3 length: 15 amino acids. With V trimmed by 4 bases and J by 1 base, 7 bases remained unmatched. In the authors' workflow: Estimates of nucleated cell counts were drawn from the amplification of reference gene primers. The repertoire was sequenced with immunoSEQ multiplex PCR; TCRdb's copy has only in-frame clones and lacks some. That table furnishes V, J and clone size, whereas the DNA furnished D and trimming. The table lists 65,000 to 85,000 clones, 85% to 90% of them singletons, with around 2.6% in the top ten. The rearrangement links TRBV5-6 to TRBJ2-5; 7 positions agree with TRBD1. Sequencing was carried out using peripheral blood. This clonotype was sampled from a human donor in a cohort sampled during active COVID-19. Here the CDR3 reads CASSGIGTAQETQYF. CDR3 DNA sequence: TGTGCCAGCAGCGGGATTGGGACAGCCCAAGAGACCCAGTACTTC. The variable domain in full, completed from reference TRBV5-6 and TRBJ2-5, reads DAGVTQSPTHLIKTRGQQVTLRCSPKSGHDTVSWYQQALGQGPQFIFQYYEEEERQRGNFPDRFSGHQFPNYSSELNVNALLLGDSALYLCASSGIGTAQETQYFGPGTRLLVL.